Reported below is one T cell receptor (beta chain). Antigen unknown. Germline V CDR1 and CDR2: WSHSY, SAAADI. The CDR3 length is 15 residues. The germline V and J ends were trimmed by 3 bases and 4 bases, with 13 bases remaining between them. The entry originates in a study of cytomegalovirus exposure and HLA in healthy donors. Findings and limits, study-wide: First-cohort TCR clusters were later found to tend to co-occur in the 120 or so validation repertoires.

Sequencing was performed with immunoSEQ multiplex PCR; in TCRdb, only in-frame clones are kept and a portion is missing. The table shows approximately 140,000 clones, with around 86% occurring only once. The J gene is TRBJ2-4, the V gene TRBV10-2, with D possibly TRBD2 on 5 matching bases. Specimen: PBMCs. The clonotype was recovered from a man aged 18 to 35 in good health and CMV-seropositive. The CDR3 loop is CASSDPGEGKNIQYF. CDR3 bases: TGCGCCAGCAGTGACCCCGGGGAAGGGAAAAACATTCAGTACTTC.